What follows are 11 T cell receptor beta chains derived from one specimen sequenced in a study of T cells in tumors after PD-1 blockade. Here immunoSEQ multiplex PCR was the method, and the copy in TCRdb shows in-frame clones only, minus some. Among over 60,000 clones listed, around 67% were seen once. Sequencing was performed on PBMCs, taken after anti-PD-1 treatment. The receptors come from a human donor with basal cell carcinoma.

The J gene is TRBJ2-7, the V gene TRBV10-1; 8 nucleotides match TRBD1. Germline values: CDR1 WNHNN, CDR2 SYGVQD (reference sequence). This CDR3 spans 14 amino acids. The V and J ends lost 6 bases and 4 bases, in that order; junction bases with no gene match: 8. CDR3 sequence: CASRVGQGGYEQYF. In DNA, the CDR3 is TGCGCCAGCAGGGTTGGACAGGGCGGATACGAGCAGTACTTC.

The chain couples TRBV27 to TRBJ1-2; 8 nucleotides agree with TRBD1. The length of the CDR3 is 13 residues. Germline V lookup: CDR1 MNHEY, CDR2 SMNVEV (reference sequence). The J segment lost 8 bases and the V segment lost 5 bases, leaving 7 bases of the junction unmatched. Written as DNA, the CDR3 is TGTGCCAGCAGTCAAGCTAGACAGGGGGGCTACACCTTC. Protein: CASSQARQGGYTF.

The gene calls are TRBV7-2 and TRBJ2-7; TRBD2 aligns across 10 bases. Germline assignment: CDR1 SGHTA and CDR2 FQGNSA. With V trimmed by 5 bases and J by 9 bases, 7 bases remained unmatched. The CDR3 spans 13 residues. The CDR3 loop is CASSNLAGVGQYF. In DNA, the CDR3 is TGTGCCAGCAGCAACCTAGCGGGGGTGGGGCAGTACTTC.

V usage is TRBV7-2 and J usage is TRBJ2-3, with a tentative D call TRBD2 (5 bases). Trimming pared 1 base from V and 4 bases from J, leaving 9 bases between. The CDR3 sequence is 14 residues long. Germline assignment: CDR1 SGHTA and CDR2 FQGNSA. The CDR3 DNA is TGTGCCAGCAGCTTAGGAGGGCTATCAGATACGCAGTATTTT. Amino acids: CASSLGGLSDTQYF.

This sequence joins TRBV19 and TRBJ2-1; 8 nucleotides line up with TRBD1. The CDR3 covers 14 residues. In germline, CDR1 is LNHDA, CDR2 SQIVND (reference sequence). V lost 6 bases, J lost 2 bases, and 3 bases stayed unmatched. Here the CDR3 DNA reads TGTGCCAGTAGCGACAGGGGTACCTACAATGAGCAGTTCTTC. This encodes CASSDRGTYNEQFF.

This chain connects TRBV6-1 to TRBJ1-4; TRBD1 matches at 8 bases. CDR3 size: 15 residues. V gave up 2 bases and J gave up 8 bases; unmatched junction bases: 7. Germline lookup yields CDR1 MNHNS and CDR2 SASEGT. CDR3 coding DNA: TGTGCCAGCAGTGAAAGGACAGGGAGTTACGAAAAACTGTTTTTT. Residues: CASSERTGSYEKLFF.

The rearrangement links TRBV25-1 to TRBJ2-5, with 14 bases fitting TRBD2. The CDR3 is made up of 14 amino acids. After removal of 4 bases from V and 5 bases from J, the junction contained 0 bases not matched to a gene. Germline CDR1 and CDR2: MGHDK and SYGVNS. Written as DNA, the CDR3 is TGTGCCAGCAGTGGGACTAGCGGGGGGGAGACCCAGTACTTC. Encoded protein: CASSGTSGGETQYF.

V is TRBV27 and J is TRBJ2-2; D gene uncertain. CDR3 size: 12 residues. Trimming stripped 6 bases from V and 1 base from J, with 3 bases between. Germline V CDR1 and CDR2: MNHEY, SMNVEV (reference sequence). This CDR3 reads CASRRNTGELFF. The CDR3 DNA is TGTGCCAGCAGGAGGAACACCGGGGAGCTGTTTTTT.

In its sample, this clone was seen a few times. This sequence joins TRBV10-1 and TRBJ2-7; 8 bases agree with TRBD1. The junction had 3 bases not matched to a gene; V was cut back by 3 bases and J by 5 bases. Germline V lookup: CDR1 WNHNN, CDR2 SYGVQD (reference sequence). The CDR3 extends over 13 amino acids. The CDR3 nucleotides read TGCGCCAGCAGTGATGGACAGGGCAACGAGCAGTACTTC. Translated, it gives CASSDGQGNEQYF.

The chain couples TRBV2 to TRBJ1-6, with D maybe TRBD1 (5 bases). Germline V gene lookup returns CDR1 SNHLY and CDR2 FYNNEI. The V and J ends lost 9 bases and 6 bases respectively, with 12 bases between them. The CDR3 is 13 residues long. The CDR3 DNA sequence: TGTGCCAGGGCCCTGGGACGTAATTCACCCCTCCACTTT. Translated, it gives CARALGRNSPLHF.

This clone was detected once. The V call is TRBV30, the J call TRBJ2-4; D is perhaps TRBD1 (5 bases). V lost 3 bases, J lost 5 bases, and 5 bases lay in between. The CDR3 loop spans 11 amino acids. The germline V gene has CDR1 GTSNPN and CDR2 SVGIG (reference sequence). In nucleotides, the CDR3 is TGTGCCTGGAGGACAGAAAACATTCAGTACTTC. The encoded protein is CAWRTENIQYF.